The 17 T cell receptor beta chains given below trace back to one sample, sequenced in a study of cytomegalovirus exposure and HLA in healthy donors. Primers: 60 Vbeta forward and 13 Jbeta reverse. Assay: immunoSEQ multiplex PCR; the TCRdb copy retains only in-frame clones and omits some. The sample lists 180,000 or so clones; over 75% were seen once. Source material: PBMCs. The receptors originated from a man in his fifties in good health and CMV-seropositive.

CDR3 DNA sequence: TGTGCCAGCAGTGAGGGGGACTACTCCTACAATGAGCAGTTCTTC. Residues: CASSEGDYSYNEQFF. V is TRBV6-1 and J is TRBJ2-1; 7 bases agree with TRBD2. Germline CDR1 is MNHNS and CDR2 is SASEGT. This CDR3 is built from 15 residues. After removal of 3 bases from V and 0 bases from J, the junction contained 2 bases not matched to a gene.

This clone was found a few times. The chain couples TRBV19 to TRBJ2-3; perhaps TRBD2 as D (7 bases). Per the germline V gene, CDR1 is LNHDA and CDR2 is SQIVND (reference sequence). V dropped 8 bases and J dropped 1 base, with 16 bases sitting between them. The CDR3 is 15 residues long. In DNA form, the CDR3 reads TGTGCCAGTCGTCCTGGGAGGGGGGGCACAGATACGCAGTATTTT. Protein sequence: CASRPGRGGTDTQYF.

This sequence joins TRBV27 and TRBJ2-1; 7 nucleotides line up with TRBD1. Per the germline V gene, CDR1 is MNHEY and CDR2 is SMNVEV (reference sequence). V lost 6 bases, J lost 5 bases, and 22 bases stayed unmatched. This CDR3 contains 19 residues. The CDR3 sequence: CASSLTIPNPTGINNEQFF. The CDR3 DNA is TGTGCCAGCAGCTTAACTATCCCTAACCCGACAGGGATTAACAATGAGCAGTTCTTC.

This clone was counted only a few times. CDR3 amino acids: CASSTQGGRETQYF. CDR3 coding DNA: TGTGCCAGTAGTACACAGGGGGGGAGAGAGACCCAGTACTTC. The V gene is TRBV19, the J gene TRBJ2-5, with D possibly being TRBD1 (8 bases). Germline-derived CDR1 and CDR2 are LNHDA and SQIVND (reference sequence). V dropped 4 bases and J dropped 4 bases, with 13 bases sitting between them. The CDR3 runs 14 residues.

As concerns this clone: At one end the junction does not follow the germline gene, possibly because of a read error. The V call is TRBV15, the J call TRBJ2-3; 15 nucleotides match TRBD2. CDR3 size: 18 residues. CDR1 is LNHNV, CDR2 YYDKDF, per germline (reference sequence). The CDR3 sequence is CATSRGGLAGGNTDAQYF. CDR3 DNA: TGTGCCACCAGCAGAGGGGGACTAGCGGGGGGCAACACAGATGCGCAGTATTTT.

Here the CDR3 reads CASSLDRGDEKLFF. CDR3 nucleotides: TGTGCCAGCAGTCTGGACAGGGGAGATGAAAAACTGTTTTTT. The V and J genes are TRBV2 and TRBJ1-4, with TRBD1 matching over 9 bases. Germline CDR1 and CDR2: SNHLY and FYNNEI. CDR3 length: 14 amino acids. After removal of 5 bases from V and 6 bases from J, the junction contained 4 bases not matched to a gene.

The V gene is TRBV5-1, the J gene TRBJ2-2; 8 bases align to TRBD2. The CDR3 is made up of 16 amino acids. CDR1 is SGHRS and CDR2 is YFSETQ in the germline V gene. With 3 bases clipped from V and 4 bases from J, the junction kept 8 bases outside the gene matches. CDR3 protein: CASSWAGGGSTGELFF. The CDR3, as DNA: TGCGCCAGCAGCTGGGCTGGCGGGGGGAGCACCGGGGAGCTGTTTTTT.

The chain couples TRBV7-6 to TRBJ2-7; 8 bases line up with TRBD2. V trimming: 5 bases; J trimming: 4 bases; junction bases outside the gene matches: 10. This CDR3 has 15 residues. In germline, CDR1 is SGHVS, CDR2 FNYEAQ. The CDR3 here is CASSRSGALGYEQYV. The CDR3 DNA reads as TGTGCCAGCAGCCGTAGCGGGGCCCTCGGGTACGAGCAGTACGTC.

This chain joins TRBV4-1 and TRBJ2-4; TRBD2 agrees at 12 bases. Germline V gene lookup returns CDR1 MGHRA and CDR2 YSYEKL. The CDR3 has 21 amino acids. V shed 1 base and J 1 base; nucleotides not matched to a gene: 14. CDR3 loop: CASSQAKGRTSGELAKNIQYF. The CDR3 bases are TGCGCCAGCAGCCAAGCGAAAGGAAGGACTAGCGGGGAGTTGGCCAAAAACATTCAGTACTTC.

The chain links TRBV5-1 to TRBJ2-7; 8 nucleotides align to TRBD2. The germline V gene encodes CDR1 SGHRS and CDR2 YFSETQ. V was pared by 0 bases and J by 1 base, with 6 bases of the junction left unmatched. This CDR3 is 16 amino acids long. The CDR3 region has the DNA TGCGCCAGCAGCTTGGAACCCCGGGGGGGATCCTACGAGCAGTACTTC. This encodes CASSLEPRGGSYEQYF.

The rearrangement joins TRBV28 to TRBJ1-2; 9 bases fit TRBD1. The V segment lost 5 bases and the J segment 5 bases; nucleotides outside the gene matches: 9. The germline gives CDR1 MDHEN, CDR2 SYDVKM. This CDR3 comprises 15 residues. In DNA form, the CDR3 reads TGTGCCAGCAGTCCGCCGGACAGGGGTTCATATGGCTACACCTTC. Protein product: CASSPPDRGSYGYTF.

The V call is TRBV11-2, the J call TRBJ1-1, with D possibly TRBD1 on 5 matching bases. The CDR3 has 14 residues. The germline V and J ends were trimmed by 0 bases and 4 bases, with 9 bases remaining between them. Germline CDR1 SGHAT, CDR2 FQNNGV. The CDR3: CASSLDRGGTEAFF. The CDR3 bases are TGTGCCAGCAGCTTAGATCGGGGGGGCACTGAAGCTTTCTTT. The full variable domain, in which reference TRBV11-2 and TRBJ1-1 provide the parts outside the CDR3, is EAGVAQSPRYKIIEKRQSVAFWCNPISGHATLYWYQQILGQGPKLLIQFQNNGVVDDSQLPKDRFSAERLKGVDSTLKIQPAKLEDSAVYLCASSLDRGGTEAFFGQGTRLTVV.

The CDR3 DNA reads as TGTGCCAGCTCACCGGACACTAACTATGGCTACACCTTC. Its protein is CASSPDTNYGYTF. The chain employs TRBV18 and TRBJ1-2; weak D call: TRBD1 (5 bases). Germline CDR1 KGHSH, CDR2 LQKENI. V was clipped by 3 bases and J by 0 bases, with 5 bases between them. CDR3 length: 13 amino acids.

The chain uses TRBV25-1 and TRBJ1-2; 7 bases are a match to TRBD1. J lost 6 bases, V lost 5 bases, and 6 bases had no gene match. The germline gives CDR1 MGHDK, CDR2 SYGVNS. The CDR3 spans 13 residues. The CDR3 DNA sequence: TGTGCCAGCAGTCGACAGGGTTATAATGGCTACACCTTC. Translating gives CASSRQGYNGYTF.

V gene TRBV15 combines with J gene TRBJ2-1; D is unclear. CDR1 LNHNV and CDR2 YYDKDF come from the germline V gene (reference sequence). The CDR3 covers 15 residues. V shed 3 bases and J shed 0 bases, with 9 bases lying between them. The CDR3 bases are TGTGCCACCAGCAGGTCCGGTAGCTCCTACAATGAGCAGTTCTTC. This codes for CATSRSGSSYNEQFF.

This rearrangement joins TRBV30 to TRBJ2-7; D unresolved. CDR1 and CDR2 from the germline V gene are GTSNPN and SVGIG (reference sequence). The CDR3 spans 12 residues. Trimming pared 0 bases from V and 5 bases from J, leaving 8 bases between. CDR3 sequence: CAWSVIRNEQYF. Written as DNA, the CDR3 is TGTGCCTGGAGTGTAATCCGTAACGAGCAGTACTTC.

The CDR3 bases are TGTGCCAGCAGCTTAGACAGGGGGCGGGGCTACACCTTC. Translation: CASSLDRGRGYTF. The chain has TRBV11-2 and TRBJ1-2, with TRBD1 identical over 8 bases. V trimming: 0 bases; J trimming: 8 bases; junction bases outside the gene matches: 2. This CDR3 is built from 13 residues. Germline V gene lookup returns CDR1 SGHAT and CDR2 FQNNGV.